The 8 T cell receptor beta chains below come from one sample, sequenced in a study of shared clonotypes between healthy human individuals. Clones were read by immunoSEQ multiplex PCR, and TCRdb kept only the in-frame ones, dropping some. The table lists 950,000 to 1,100,000 clones, approximately 68% of them singletons. Source material: memory CD4+ T cells sorted from blood. Subset here: CD45RA-negative fraction. Receptors were obtained from a man aged 18 to 29 in good health.

V and J are TRBV5-4 and TRBJ2-2; 7 nucleotides agree with TRBD2. V lost 7 bases, J lost 8 bases, and 23 bases stayed unmatched. The germline V gene has CDR1 SGHNT and CDR2 YYREEE (reference sequence). The CDR3 spans 18 residues. Here the CDR3 reads CASYPTVGGSKVPGELFF. CDR3 DNA sequence: TGTGCCAGCTACCCGACTGTAGGCGGGAGTAAAGTTCCAGGGGAGCTGTTTTTT.

The chain is built from TRBV6-1 and TRBJ2-2; maybe TRBD2 (5 bases). Germline V lookup: CDR1 MNHNS, CDR2 SASEGT. Between the trimmed V and J ends, which lost 8 bases and 1 base, there was a span of 8 bases. There are 13 residues in the CDR3. CDR3 nucleotides: TGTGCCAGCGAGAGGGTGAACACCGGGGAGCTGTTTTTT. Amino acids: CASERVNTGELFF.

This clone was seen a handful of times. Other DNA sequences from this sample encode an identical CDR3 as well. The chain has TRBV7-9 and TRBJ2-7; perhaps TRBD2 as D (5 bases). Trimming stripped 5 bases from V and 3 bases from J, with 8 bases between. Per germline, CDR1 SEHNR and CDR2 FQNEAQ (reference sequence). CDR3 length equals 12 residues. The CDR3 loop is CASSPTSYEQYF. The CDR3 DNA reads TGTGCCAGCAGCCCCACTAGCTACGAGCAGTACTTC.

Note on this clone: Additional DNA sequences in this sample encode the identical CDR3. The chain carries TRBV6-1 and TRBJ2-7, with D perhaps TRBD1 (5 bases). The CDR3 runs 13 residues. The germline CDR1 and CDR2 sequences are MNHNS and SASEGT. Trimming removed 4 bases at V and 1 base at J, with 8 bases between. CDR3 sequence reads: CASSVGVSYEQYF. In nucleotides, the CDR3 is TGTGCCAGCAGTGTAGGGGTTTCCTACGAGCAGTACTTC.

The chain employs TRBV7-9 and TRBJ1-1; D unresolved. Germline values: CDR1 SEHNR, CDR2 FQNEAQ (reference sequence). There are 15 residues in the CDR3. Trimming took 3 bases from V and 4 from J, leaving 15 bases between them. CDR3 DNA: TGTGCCAGCAGCTTTTCCCCGGGGTGGGGCACTGAAGCTTTCTTT. It is translated as CASSFSPGWGTEAFF.

This clone appeared a few times. This chain connects TRBV6-6 to TRBJ2-2; D may be TRBD2 (5 bases). The CDR3 is 15 amino acids. V was cut by 2 bases and J by 5 bases, with 12 bases left in between. In germline, CDR1 is MNHNY, CDR2 SVGAGI (reference sequence). CDR3 nucleotides: TGTGCCAGCAGTTACGACGGGAAGGTTACCGGGGAGCTGTTTTTT. Translating gives CASSYDGKVTGELFF.

Turning to this clone: A far larger clone is one nucleotide away, so this likely arose from a read error. V and J are TRBV18 and TRBJ2-7; 9 positions agree with TRBD1. Trimming cost V 6 bases and J 3 bases; bases outside gene matches: 3. The CDR3 runs to 13 residues. CDR1 and CDR2 (germline): KGHSH, LQKENI. This CDR3 is CASSQTGGYEQYF. The DNA of the CDR3 is TGTGCCAGCTCCCAGACAGGGGGCTACGAGCAGTACTTC.

The chain combines TRBV9 with TRBJ2-5; TRBD2 matches at 10 bases. The CDR3 extends over 14 amino acids. V lost 4 bases and J lost 2; bases outside the gene matches: 2. Germline CDR1 and CDR2: SGDLS and YYNGEE. The CDR3 coding sequence is TGTGCCAGCAGCACAGCGGGGGGGCAAGAGACCCAGTACTTC. Its translation is CASSTAGGQETQYF.